A selection of T cell receptor beta chains follows, all from one sample in a study of cytotoxic CD8 clonotypes in ibrutinib-treated CLL. Some clones are missing from TCRdb's copy, which holds only in-frame ones; the method was immunoSEQ multiplex PCR. Seen here are some 310,000 clones, about 77% observed once, and the top ten hold about 6.7%. Source: PBMCs, taken before ibrutinib treatment. Receptors originate from a human donor with chronic lymphocytic leukemia. Each CDR3 is given with its conserved first and last residue. A D gene is named only where the DNA matches it firmly. The listing skips clone size in some rows; elsewhere it reads once, few, many or a size class.

d_gene,abundance,v_gene,j_gene,CDR3nt,CDR3aa
-,-,TRBV7-9,TRBJ2-1,TGTGCCAGCAGCTTAGATGGGGGAGGAGGGTACAATGAGCAGTTCTTC,CASSLDGGGGYNEQFF
-,few,TRBV11-1,TRBJ2-3,TGTGCCAGCAGCGCATACACAGATACGCAGTATTTT,CASSAYTDTQYF
TRBD2,-,TRBV4-3,TRBJ2-5,TGCGCCAGCAGCCAAGTACTGACTAGCGGAGAGACCCAGTACTTC,CASSQVLTSGETQYF
-,-,TRBV15,TRBJ2-3,TGTGCCACCGAGGAGAGGACAGTGGGCACAGATACGCAGTATTTT,CATEERTVGTDTQYF
-,-,TRBV5-4,TRBJ1-2,TGTGCCAGCAGCTTGGTGGGCAGGGGTACCTATCGCTACACCTTC,CASSLVGRGTYRYTF
-,few,TRBV4-3,TRBJ2-7,TGCGCCAGCAGCCAGGGACGAAACTCCTACGAGCAGTACTTC,CASSQGRNSYEQYF
TRBD2,-,TRBV11-2,TRBJ2-7,TGTGCCAGCAGCAGGCGACGGACTAGCGGGAGCTACGAGCAGTACTTC,CASSRRRTSGSYEQYF
TRBD2,-,TRBV2,TRBJ2-7,TGTGCCAGCAGTGAAGGGCCGGGAGGGGGCGAGCAGTACTTC,CASSEGPGGGEQYF
TRBD1,-,TRBV7-9,TRBJ1-5,TGTGCCAGCAGCTCCTATAGGACAGGGTCTAAGGAAAATCAGCCCCAGCATTTT,CASSSYRTGSKENQPQHF
-,few,TRBV6-6,TRBJ2-3,TGTGCCAGCAGTAGACAGTGGGCAGATACGCAGTATTTT,CASSRQWADTQYF
TRBD1,-,TRBV29-1,TRBJ1-1,TGCAGCGTTGACCTAGGGGGCACGGGCACTGAAGCTTTCTTT,CSVDLGGTGTEAFF
-,-,TRBV6-5,TRBJ1-5,TGTGCCAGCAATCGGCGCAATCAGCCCCAGCATTTT,CASNRRNQPQHF
-,few,TRBV5-1,TRBJ2-3,TGCGCCAGTTGCGCGGCTAGCACAGATACGCAGTATTTT,CASCAASTDTQYF
-,-,TRBV7-6,TRBJ2-1,TGTGCCAGCAGCTTAAAGGTGGATGGAGGGACTGAGCAGTTCTTC,CASSLKVDGGTEQFF
-,-,TRBV11-2,TRBJ1-2,TGTGCCAGCAGTCGGGCCCAACCCTATGGCTACACCTTC,CASSRAQPYGYTF
-,-,TRBV18,TRBJ1-1,TGTGCCAGCTCACTCGCGACAGAAATGAACACTGAAGCTTTCTTT,CASSLATEMNTEAFF
-,-,TRBV5-1,TRBJ2-7,TGCGCCAGCAGCTTTTCCGGACGCCGCTCCCAGGAACGCGAGCAGTACTTC,CASSFSGRRSQEREQYF
-,-,TRBV10-3,TRBJ2-1,TGTGCCATCAGTGAGCCTAGAGCGGGCCCCACCTACAATGAGCAGTTCTTC,CAISEPRAGPTYNEQFF
TRBD1,-,TRBV13,TRBJ2-7,TGTGCCAGCAGCTTAGTCGGACAGGGGAACGTCGAGCAGTACTTC,CASSLVGQGNVEQYF
TRBD1,-,TRBV27,TRBJ2-1,TGTGCCATCCGACAGGGGCTGAGCTCCTACAATGAGCAGTTCTTC,CAIRQGLSSYNEQFF
TRBD1,few,TRBV19,TRBJ2-2,TGTGCCAGTAGTACTCCACAGGGGACGGTCACCGGGGAGCTGTTTTTT,CASSTPQGTVTGELFF
-,-,TRBV12-5,TRBJ1-4,TGTGCTAGTGGTTTGGTACAGGGTTGGGGGGCAGAGGAAAAACTGTTTTTT,CASGLVQGWGAEEKLFF
-,-,TRBV4-2,TRBJ1-1,TGTGCCAGCAGCCAAGATCACAGGGTTTACACTGAAGCTTTCTTT,CASSQDHRVYTEAFF
-,-,TRBV25-1,TRBJ2-1,TGTGCCAGCAGTGAATTGGGAAGCAATGAGCAGTTCTTC,CASSELGSNEQFF
TRBD1,-,TRBV29-1,TRBJ2-1,TGCAGCGCCAAGGGACAGTCATACTACAATGAGCAGTTCTTC,CSAKGQSYYNEQFF
-,-,TRBV30,TRBJ1-1,TGTGCCTGGATAGGGGGTGACACTGAAGCTTTCTTT,CAWIGGDTEAFF
-,few,TRBV29-1,TRBJ1-2,TGCAGCGCCACGACCGGGTTCTACTATGGCTACACCTTC,CSATTGFYYGYTF
TRBD2,-,TRBV30,TRBJ2-3,TGTGCCTGGAGTTCGGGGGGTCCACCAGATACGCAGTATTTT,CAWSSGGPPDTQYF
-,once,TRBV7-2,TRBJ2-4,TGTGCCAGCAGCTTAGTTTTGGGACCGACTGTGCCCAAAAACATTCAGTACTTC,CASSLVLGPTVPKNIQYF
TRBD2,-,TRBV15,TRBJ2-1,TGTGCCACCAGCAGATCCGGGACTAGCGGCAATGAGCAGTTCTTC,CATSRSGTSGNEQFF
TRBD2,-,TRBV29-1,TRBJ2-7,TGCAGCGTTGAGACTAGCGGGGACTACGAGCAGTACTTC,CSVETSGDYEQYF
TRBD1,-,TRBV7-9,TRBJ1-1,TGTGCCAGCAGCTCCTCCTACAGGGGGAACACTGAAGCTTTCTTT,CASSSSYRGNTEAFF
-,-,TRBV18,TRBJ1-5,TGTGCCAGCTCCCCGGGGATTGGCAATCAGCCCCAGCATTTT,CASSPGIGNQPQHF
TRBD1,-,TRBV4-1,TRBJ1-5,TGCGCCAGCAGCCGAGGGACAGGATTAAATCAGCCCCAGCATTTT,CASSRGTGLNQPQHF
TRBD2,-,TRBV28,TRBJ2-3,TGTGCCAGCAGTTCACCGGGACTAGCGGGAGAACGGCAGTATTTT,CASSSPGLAGERQYF
TRBD1,-,TRBV18,TRBJ2-7,TGTGCCAGCTCGCCGACAGGGGAAAGCTCCTACGAGCAGTACTTC,CASSPTGESSYEQYF
-,-,TRBV29-1,TRBJ1-2,TGCAGCGTTGGCGCCAGGGTTGGTGGCTACACCTTC,CSVGARVGGYTF
TRBD2,-,TRBV11-3,TRBJ2-1,TGTGCCAGCAGCCCTAGGACTAGCGGGAGGGGTGAGCAGTTCTTC,CASSPRTSGRGEQFF
-,-,TRBV18,TRBJ2-3,TGTGCCAGCTCACCCAATCGACCAGGCCCTTTTCCAGATACGCAGTATTTT,CASSPNRPGPFPDTQYF
-,-,TRBV9,TRBJ1-3,TGTGCCAGCAGCGTAGAGGCAGGGTCTGGAAACACCATATATTTT,CASSVEAGSGNTIYF
-,-,TRBV7-2,TRBJ1-2,TGTGCCAGCAGCTTGGCCCCCCCGGGCGCGGCTAGTTACACCTTC,CASSLAPPGAASYTF
TRBD1,once,TRBV28,TRBJ2-5,TGTGCCAGCAGCTGGGACAGGGTAGAGACCCAGTACTTC,CASSWDRVETQYF
-,-,TRBV6-1,TRBJ2-3,TGTGCCAGCAGAGTCGCTAGGAGGGCCATAGATACGCAGTATTTT,CASRVARRAIDTQYF
-,once,TRBV7-9,TRBJ2-5,TGTGCCAGCAGCTTAGACCCCAGTGGGAGGTACCAAGAGACCCAGTACTTC,CASSLDPSGRYQETQYF
TRBD2,few,TRBV7-9,TRBJ2-1,TGTGCCAGCAGCCGGCGGGCGGGCGGGAGACGCAATGAGCAGTTCTTC,CASSRRAGGRRNEQFF
-,-,TRBV10-2,TRBJ1-4,TGCGCCAGCAGTGGGGGGGGCACTAATGAAAAACTGTTTTTT,CASSGGGTNEKLFF
-,few,TRBV7-7,TRBJ2-2,TGTGCCAGCAGCTTAGCGGGGGCGGCCGGGGAGCTGTTTTTT,CASSLAGAAGELFF
-,-,TRBV28,TRBJ1-2,TGTGCCAGCAGTTTAATTCCAAGCCTGAGTGGTGGCTACACCTTC,CASSLIPSLSGGYTF
TRBD1,once,TRBV19,TRBJ1-4,TGTGCCAGTAGTGTCACCTTTGGGACAGGGGAAGAAAAACTGTTTTTT,CASSVTFGTGEEKLFF
-,many,TRBV20-1,TRBJ1-2,TGCAGTGCTAGAGATAACTATGGCTACACCTTC,CSARDNYGYTF
-,-,TRBV30,TRBJ1-5,TGTGCCTGGAGTGGAAGGGGTCAGCCCCAGCATTTT,CAWSGRGQPQHF
-,-,TRBV7-8,TRBJ1-5,TGTGCCAGCAGCCGGAGTAGGGAAGGGCCCAATCAGCCCCAGCATTTT,CASSRSREGPNQPQHF
-,-,TRBV11-2,TRBJ2-3,TGTGCCAGCGGGAGTTCGAGCACAGATACGCAGTATTTT,CASGSSSTDTQYF
TRBD1,-,TRBV28,TRBJ1-2,TGTGCCAGCATACCCGGGACAGTTCTTCCCTATGGCTACACCTTC,CASIPGTVLPYGYTF
TRBD1,-,TRBV27,TRBJ2-1,TGTGCCAGCAGTCCAGGGACAGGGCGACGTGAGCAGTTCTTC,CASSPGTGRREQFF
-,many,TRBV5-8,TRBJ1-5,TGTGCCAGCAGCTCCCGTTCTCGGGGCAATCAGCCCCAGCATTTT,CASSSRSRGNQPQHF
-,-,TRBV5-4,TRBJ2-1,TGTGCCAGCAGCTTGAACCTTGAGCAGTTCTTC,CASSLNLEQFF
-,-,TRBV4-1,TRBJ2-7,TGCGCCAGCAGCCAAGTGGGCTTAGACGAGCAGTACTTC,CASSQVGLDEQYF
-,few,TRBV5-1,TRBJ2-7,TGCGCCAGCAGCTTGGGGCAGTCGGGCGAGCAGTACTTC,CASSLGQSGEQYF
-,-,TRBV5-6,TRBJ2-7,TGTGCCAGCAGCTTGGGACGGTTCGCCTACGAGCAGTACTTC,CASSLGRFAYEQYF